Shown below are 25 T cell receptor beta chains from a single sample sequenced in a study of control samples from healthy donors and cancer patients. The table came from immunoSEQ multiplex PCR; TCRdb's copy has only in-frame clones and leaves some out. In the table there are 350,000 to 450,000 clones, more than 80% of which are singletons. The specimen sequenced was PBMCs. The origin of the receptors is a man aged 40-50 years with head and neck cancer.

CDR3 DNA sequence: TGTGCCGCCTGGGACAGTCATAACACTGAAGCTTTCTTT. This sequence encodes CAAWDSHNTEAFF. The rearrangement links TRBV10-3 to TRBJ1-1, with 7 bases lining up with TRBD1. V gave up 11 bases and J gave up 2 bases; unmatched junction bases: 8. This CDR3 has 13 amino acids. Germline V CDR1 and CDR2: ENHRY, SYGVKD.

The sample holds a few counts of this clone. The genes are TRBV29-1 and TRBJ2-7; 13 nucleotides line up with TRBD2. Germline CDR1 reads SQVTM; CDR2 reads ANQGSEA. The CDR3 spans 14 residues. J lost 6 bases, V lost 7 bases, and 9 bases had no gene match. The CDR3 protein is CSAVIGLAGVEQYF. DNA for the CDR3: TGCAGCGCCGTTATTGGACTAGCGGGAGTCGAGCAGTACTTC.

This chain connects TRBV28 to TRBJ1-5; TRBD1 matches at 8 bases. There are 17 residues in the CDR3. Germline assignment: CDR1 MDHEN and CDR2 SYDVKM. The trim removed 3 bases at V and 6 bases at J, leaving 13 bases unmatched. CDR3 nucleotides: TGTGCCAGCAGTTTTCGCGTCAGGGGGCCCGCTGGTCAGCCCCAGCATTTT. Protein: CASSFRVRGPAGQPQHF. Based on the CDR3 plus reference TRBV28 and TRBJ1-5, the full variable domain is DVKVTQSSRYLVKRTGEKVFLECVQDMDHENMFWYRQDPGLGLRLIYFSYDVKMKEKGDIPEGYSVSREKKERFSLILESASTNQTSMYLCASSFRVRGPAGQPQHFGDGTRLSIL.

This chain connects TRBV11-2 to TRBJ2-7; tentative D call: TRBD2 (5 bases). V gave up 1 base and J gave up 7 bases, with 20 bases separating them. The CDR3 consists of 16 residues. Germline V gives CDR1 SGHAT, CDR2 FQNNGV. Here the CDR3 DNA reads TGTGCCAGCAGCTTAGTGTCCGGGGTCCTCCTACGAGAGCAGTACTTC. This sequence encodes CASSLVSGVLLREQYF.

The genes are TRBV24-1 and TRBJ2-3, with a tentative D call TRBD2 (7 bases). Deletions cut 3 bases from V and 0 bases from J, with 15 bases between. In germline, CDR1 is KGHDR, CDR2 SFDVKD. This CDR3 is built from 17 residues. CDR3 nucleotides: TGTGCCACCAGTGATCCATTGAGGGGGGGGAGCACAGATACGCAGTATTTT. Protein product: CATSDPLRGGSTDTQYF.

This sequence joins TRBV9 and TRBJ2-7; 9 nucleotides align to TRBD2. This CDR3 has 15 residues. The V gene's germline CDR1 is SGDLS and CDR2 YYNGEE. V shed 0 bases and J 6 bases; nucleotides not matched to a gene: 7. The CDR3, as DNA: TGTGCCAGCAGCGTAGAATCCGGCGGGGGGGTCGAGCAGTACTTC. Protein sequence: CASSVESGGGVEQYF.

This chain uses TRBV3-1 (or the pseudogene TRBV3-2) with TRBJ2-5; 7 nucleotides match TRBD1. Germline CDR1 LGHDT, CDR2 YNNKEL (reference sequence). The CDR3 runs 13 residues. V dropped 4 bases and J dropped 2; count of bases not matched to a gene: 1. CDR3 in amino acids: CASSPTGQETQYF. In DNA form, the CDR3 reads TGTGCCAGCAGCCCGACAGGGCAAGAGACCCAGTACTTC.

The J gene is TRBJ1-2, the V gene TRBV6-5; TRBD1 aligns across 7 bases. J was trimmed by 8 bases and V by 2 bases; bases with no gene match: 14. Germline-derived CDR1 and CDR2 are MNHEY and SVGAGI. The CDR3 runs 16 residues. CDR3 coding DNA: TGTGCCAGCAGTTACGGGAGGGACAGTTCTACGCGGGGCTACACCTTC. Protein sequence: CASSYGRDSSTRGYTF.

A remark on this clone: Other DNA sequences in the same sample also yield this CDR3. The chain joins TRBV28 to TRBJ2-7, with unresolved D. The CDR3 runs to 11 residues. CDR1 is MDHEN, CDR2 SYDVKM, per germline. V lost 5 bases and J 2 bases, leaving 4 bases between the germline ends. The CDR3 here is CASSLTYEQYF. CDR3 DNA sequence: TGTGCCAGCAGTCTGACCTACGAGCAGTACTTC.

Of note for this clone: The identical CDR3 is also encoded by other nucleotide sequences in the sample. The chain employs TRBV18 and TRBJ2-3; 8 bases are shared with TRBD1. Germline CDR1 KGHSH, CDR2 LQKENI. This CDR3 is 15 amino acids long. V lost 4 bases and J lost 2; bases outside the gene matches: 5. CDR3 loop: CASSLGTGDTDTQYF. The CDR3 bases are TGTGCCAGCTCACTCGGGACAGGAGACACAGATACGCAGTATTTT.

This chain joins TRBV28 and TRBJ2-3, with D possibly being TRBD2 (6 bases). Per germline, CDR1 MDHEN and CDR2 SYDVKM. V was cut by 2 bases and J by 4 bases, with 13 bases left in between. The CDR3 contains 15 residues. For the CDR3, the DNA is TGTGCCAGCAGTTTAACGGGGGTTAGTGCAGATACGCAGTATTTT. It translates to CASSLTGVSADTQYF.

The gene calls are TRBV7-3 and TRBJ2-1, with 14 nucleotides matching TRBD2. Per the germline V gene, CDR1 is SGHTA and CDR2 is FQGTGA. V shed 4 bases and J 8 bases; nucleotides not matched to a gene: 4. This CDR3 is 15 amino acids long. CDR3 region: CASSSGLAGVYEQFF. In DNA form, the CDR3 reads TGTGCCAGCAGCTCGGGACTAGCGGGAGTATATGAGCAGTTCTTC.

The V call is TRBV5-1, the J call TRBJ1-1, with D maybe TRBD1 (6 bases). The length of the CDR3 is 15 residues. Germline assignment: CDR1 SGHRS and CDR2 YFSETQ. V was cut by 4 bases and J by 1 base, with 14 bases left in between. This CDR3 is CASSQGTIRNTEAFF. The CDR3 DNA reads TGCGCCAGCAGCCAGGGGACAATTCGGAACACTGAAGCTTTCTTT. Supplemented by reference TRBV5-1 and TRBJ1-1, the full variable domain reads KAGVTQTPRYLIKTRGQQVTLSCSPISGHRSVSWYQQTPGQGLQFLFEYFSETQRNKGNFPGRFSGRQFSNSRSEMNVSTLELGDSALYLCASSQGTIRNTEAFFGQGTRLTVV.

This sequence joins TRBV5-5 and TRBJ2-1, with 7 bases identical to TRBD1. Germline V gene sequence: CDR1 SGHKS, CDR2 YYEKEE (reference sequence). The CDR3 sequence is 15 residues long. The V segment lost 4 bases and the J segment 4 bases; nucleotides outside the gene matches: 8. The CDR3 is CASSDFPGQYNEQFF. CDR3 nucleotides: TGTGCCAGCAGCGATTTCCCGGGACAGTACAATGAGCAGTTCTTC.

The chain joins TRBV30 to TRBJ1-6; maybe TRBD1 (5 bases). Germline lookup yields CDR1 GTSNPN and CDR2 SVGIG (reference sequence). The CDR3 extends over 14 amino acids. V lost 4 bases and J lost 12, with 19 bases in between. Written as DNA, the CDR3 is TGTGCCTGGACCCTTGTGGACGGCGGGGGACCCCTCCACTTT. This encodes CAWTLVDGGGPLHF.

The J gene is TRBJ2-3, the V gene TRBV11-2; perhaps TRBD2 as D (7 bases). In germline, CDR1 is SGHAT, CDR2 FQNNGV. Trimming removed 5 bases from V and 8 bases from J, with 20 bases in between. The CDR3 spans 15 residues. The chain's CDR3 is CASSDRGTNQGTQYF. The CDR3 coding sequence is TGTGCCAGCAGCGATAGGGGGACTAACCAGGGTACGCAGTATTTT. Together with reference TRBV11-2 and TRBJ2-3, the CDR3 gives the full variable domain: EAGVAQSPRYKIIEKRQSVAFWCNPISGHATLYWYQQILGQGPKLLIQFQNNGVVDDSQLPKDRFSAERLKGVDSTLKIQPAKLEDSAVYLCASSDRGTNQGTQYFGPGTRLTVL.

This clone was observed a single time. The chain has TRBV14 and TRBJ1-4, with a tentative D call TRBD1 (5 bases). Deletions cut 4 bases from V and 4 bases from J, with 16 bases between. Germline V CDR1 and CDR2: SGHDN, FVKESK. This CDR3 has 16 amino acids. The CDR3, as DNA: TGTGCCAGCAGCCGCGCACGCGGGGGTCTTAATGAAAAACTGTTTTTT. Its protein is CASSRARGGLNEKLFF.

V gene TRBV11-2 combines with J gene TRBJ1-1; 9 bases line up with TRBD1. Germline CDR1 SGHAT, CDR2 FQNNGV. V lost 3 bases and J lost 5; bases outside the gene matches: 7. This CDR3 is built from 15 residues. CDR3 sequence: CASSFHRGRGTEAFF. DNA for the CDR3: TGTGCCAGCAGCTTCCACAGGGGGCGCGGGACTGAAGCTTTCTTT.

The V and J genes are TRBV28 and TRBJ2-7; unclear D gene. This CDR3 spans 13 amino acids. The ends were cut back, 8 bases at V and 5 bases at J, with 16 bases in the middle. CDR1 is MDHEN and CDR2 is SYDVKM in the germline V gene. The CDR3 loop is CASWAGRWDEQYF. The CDR3 coding sequence is TGTGCCAGCTGGGCAGGTCGATGGGACGAGCAGTACTTC.

The J gene is TRBJ2-1, the V gene TRBV30, with D maybe TRBD2 (6 bases). The CDR3 contains 17 residues. With 3 bases removed from V and 0 bases from J, the gap between germline ends came to 18 bases. Germline CDR1 reads GTSNPN; CDR2 reads SVGIG (reference sequence). In nucleotides, the CDR3 is TGTGCCTGGAGGGATGGAGGGCTCAGCCTCTCCTACAATGAGCAGTTCTTC. Translating it yields CAWRDGGLSLSYNEQFF.

The genes are TRBV28 and TRBJ1-5, with 7 nucleotides matching TRBD1. Germline CDR1 and CDR2: MDHEN and SYDVKM. With V trimmed by 5 bases and J by 7 bases, 8 bases remained unmatched. The CDR3 covers 14 residues. The CDR3 DNA reads as TGTGCCAGCAGTCGCAGACAGGGTAGACAGCCCCAGCATTTT. Residues: CASSRRQGRQPQHF.

This clone was counted a single time. This rearrangement joins TRBV3-1 (or the pseudogene TRBV3-2) to TRBJ2-5, with a tentative D call TRBD1 (6 bases). In germline, CDR1 is LGHDT, CDR2 YNNKEL (reference sequence). Deletions cut 7 bases from V and 2 bases from J, with 14 bases between. The CDR3 loop spans 14 amino acids. The CDR3 region has the DNA TGTGCCAGCACCGCACAGGGTGGGCAAGAGACCCAGTACTTC. Translated, it gives CASTAQGGQETQYF.

V and J are TRBV30 and TRBJ1-2; the match to TRBD1 covers 8 bases. V lost 3 bases to trimming and J lost 8 bases; unmatched junction nucleotides: 8. The CDR3 is 13 amino acids. Germline assignment: CDR1 GTSNPN and CDR2 SVGIG (reference sequence). The CDR3 nucleotides read TGTGCCTGGAGGGCCCCCGGACAGGGAGGCTACACCTTC. Amino acids: CAWRAPGQGGYTF. The complete variable domain, with remaining parts taken from reference TRBV30 and TRBJ1-2, reads SQTIHQWPATLVQPVGSPLSLECTVEGTSNPNLYWYRQAAGRGLQLLFYSVGIGQISSEVPQNLSASRPQDRQFILSSKKLLLSDSGFYLCAWRAPGQGGYTFGSGTRLTVV.

The chain recombines TRBV9 with TRBJ2-2, with TRBD2 matching over 7 bases. Per the germline V gene, CDR1 is SGDLS and CDR2 is YYNGEE. The CDR3 extends over 16 amino acids. V was clipped by 0 bases and J by 5 bases; unmatched bases: 7. CDR3 nucleotides: TGTGCCAGCAGCGTAGCGGGCGGGGGAGGGACCGGGGAGCTGTTTTTT. Protein product: CASSVAGGGGTGELFF.

The chain employs TRBV28 and TRBJ2-1; TRBD1 matches at 7 bases. The CDR3 contains 16 residues. CDR1 is MDHEN and CDR2 is SYDVKM in the germline V gene. V shed 2 bases and J 5 bases; nucleotides not matched to a gene: 9. The DNA of the CDR3 is TGTGCCAGCAGTTTAGGGACAGCGAACCTGAACAATGAGCAGTTCTTC. This gives the protein CASSLGTANLNNEQFF.